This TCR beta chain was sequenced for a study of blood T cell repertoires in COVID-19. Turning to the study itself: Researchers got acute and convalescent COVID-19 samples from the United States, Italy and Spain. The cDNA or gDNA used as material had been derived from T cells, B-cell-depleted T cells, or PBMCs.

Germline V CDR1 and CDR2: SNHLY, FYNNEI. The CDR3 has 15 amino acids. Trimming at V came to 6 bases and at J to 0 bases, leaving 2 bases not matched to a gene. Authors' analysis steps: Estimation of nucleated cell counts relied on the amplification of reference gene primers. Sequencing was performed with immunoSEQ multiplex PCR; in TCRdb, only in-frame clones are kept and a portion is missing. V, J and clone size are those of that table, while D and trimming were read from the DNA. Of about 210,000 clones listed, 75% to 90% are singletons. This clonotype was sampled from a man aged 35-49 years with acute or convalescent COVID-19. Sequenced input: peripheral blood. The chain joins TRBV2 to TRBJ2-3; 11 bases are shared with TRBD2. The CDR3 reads CASSRTSGSTDTQYF. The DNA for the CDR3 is TGTGCCAGCAGCCGGACTAGCGGGAGCACAGATACGCAGTATTTT.